This TCR beta chain emerged from a study of cytomegalovirus exposure and HLA in healthy donors. Findings of the study overall: The study recorded around 160 TCR beta chains that were cytomegalovirus-associated. Most of the TCR beta V segments (in an earlier analysis) were productive either about 87% or about 30% of the time. A later analysis reportedly found that, within productive TCRs, an Asian-associated ancestry cluster had fewer N-insertions than the mean observed across the approximately 690 donors. Roughly even sequencing depth across donors was the assumption behind the presence/absence analyses.

The PCR had 60 Vbeta and 13 Jbeta primers. The table came from immunoSEQ multiplex PCR; TCRdb's copy has only in-frame clones and leaves some out. The sample table includes 150,000 or so clones. With 6 bases clipped from V and 7 bases from J, the junction kept 10 bases outside the gene matches. CDR1 and CDR2 from the germline V gene are SQVTM and ANQGSEA. The CDR3 has 14 residues. Notes on this clone: The antigen is not known.

Sequenced sample: PBMCs. The chain has TRBV29-1 and TRBJ2-1; 9 bases agree with TRBD2. The clonotype was recovered from a woman in her fifties or sixties in good health and CMV-seronegative. CDR3 loop: CSVFSGTSFNEQFF. Written as DNA, the CDR3 is TGCAGCGTCTTCTCCGGGACTAGCTTTAATGAGCAGTTCTTC.